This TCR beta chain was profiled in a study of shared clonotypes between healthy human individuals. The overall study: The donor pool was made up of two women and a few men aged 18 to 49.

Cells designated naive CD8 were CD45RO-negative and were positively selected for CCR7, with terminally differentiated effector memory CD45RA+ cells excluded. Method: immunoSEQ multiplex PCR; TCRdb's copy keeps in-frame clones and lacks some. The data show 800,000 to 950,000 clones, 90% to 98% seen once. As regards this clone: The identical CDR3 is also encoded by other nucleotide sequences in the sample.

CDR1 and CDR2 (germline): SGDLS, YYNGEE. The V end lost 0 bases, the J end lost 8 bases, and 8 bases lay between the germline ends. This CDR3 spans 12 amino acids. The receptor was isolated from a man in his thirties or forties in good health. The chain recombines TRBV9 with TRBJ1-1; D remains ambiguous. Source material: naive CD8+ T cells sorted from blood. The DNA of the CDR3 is TGTGCCAGCAGCGTAGGCTCGGGAGAAGCTTTCTTT. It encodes CASSVGSGEAFF.